Listed below are T cell receptor beta chains from one sample, sequenced in a study of T-cell reconstitution after alpha-beta-depleted transplantation in children. Each CDR3 protein is one row after TCRdb ran MiXCR on the PCR reads. The data hold 500,000 to 600,000 distinct CDR3 sequences, with 27% observed a single time. This specimen consisted of PBMCs, obtained before TCRalphabeta/CD19-depleted stem cell transplant. The receptor source for this set is a boy under two years old with Wiskott-Aldrich syndrome, due to receive a stem cell transplant. CDR3s include the opening cysteine and the closing phenylalanine or tryptophan. A D gene is named only where the DNA matches it firmly. Size is omitted from some rows. Given values are once, few, many or a class for expanded clones.

j_call clone_size v_call d_call cdr3_nt cdr3_aa
TRBJ2-1 NA TRBV28 TRBD2 TGTGCCAGCAGTAACTTTCCGGGACTAGCGGGAGGTTGGAGCTCCTACAATGAGCAGTTCTTC CASSNFPGLAGGWSSYNEQFF
TRBJ2-2 NA TRBV20-1 NA TGCAGTGCCAGTTACCCCGGAGGCGGGGAGCTGTTTTTT CSASYPGGGELFF
TRBJ2-3 few TRBV7-3 NA TGTGCCAGCAGCTTAGGAGAGCGCACAGATACGCAGTATTTT CASSLGERTDTQYF
TRBJ2-1 many TRBV5-1 NA TGCGCCAGCAGCTTGGCTCTACCACCCCGGGATGAGCAGTTCTTC CASSLALPPRDEQFF
TRBJ1-1 NA TRBV20-1 NA TGCAGTGCTATAACCCCGGGTAACCTGGGCACTGAAGCTTTCTTT CSAITPGNLGTEAFF
TRBJ1-2 NA TRBV9 NA TGTGCCAGCAGCGTGGCTAGGGGGGGCCAGCGTATCTATGGCTACACCTTC CASSVARGGQRIYGYTF
TRBJ2-2 few TRBV27 NA TGTGCCAGCAGTTTAACCGCAGGGGTAGACGGGGAGCTGTTTTTT CASSLTAGVDGELFF
TRBJ1-6 NA TRBV12-3/TRBV12-4 NA TGTGCCAGCAGCCTGGGACCATCCGTGGGCTTTAATTCACCCCTCCACTTT CASSLGPSVGFNSPLHF
TRBJ2-1 few TRBV29-1 NA TGCAGCGTTGGACAGGCCAATGAGCAGTTCTTC CSVGQANEQFF
TRBJ1-4 once TRBV5-1 NA TGCGCCAGCAGGGTAACAGGCCAGCCTAATGAAAAACTGTTTTTT CASRVTGQPNEKLFF
TRBJ2-1 NA TRBV5-1 NA TGCGCCAGCGGACTACAGGGATACAATGAGCAGTTCTTC CASGLQGYNEQFF
TRBJ2-1 few TRBV5-1 NA TGCGCCAGCAGCCGAGGGACCCGTAGCGATGAGCAGTTCTTC CASSRGTRSDEQFF
TRBJ2-1 NA TRBV27 TRBD1 TGTGCCAGCAGTGATAGGGGGCGCGGTGGGAATGAGCAGTTCTTC CASSDRGRGGNEQFF
TRBJ2-2 NA TRBV15 TRBD2 TGTGCCACCAGGCTCCCGGGACTAGCGGGAGCCGGGGAGCTGTTTTTT CATRLPGLAGAGELFF
TRBJ1-1 few TRBV5-6 NA TGTGCCAGCAGCTTGGCCCTTAGGAGGGGCTTAAACACTGAAGCTTTCTTT CASSLALRRGLNTEAFF
TRBJ2-7 NA TRBV5-1 TRBD2 TGCGCCAGCAGCTCAGGTGGGGGGGTCTACGAGCAGTACTTC CASSSGGGVYEQYF
TRBJ2-4 few TRBV15 NA TGTGCCACCAGCAGAGCGGAGGGCATTCAGTACTTC CATSRAEGIQYF
TRBJ2-2 NA TRBV12-3/TRBV12-4 NA TGTGCCAGCAGTTTAGGGTTCGGGGAGCTGTTTTTT CASSLGFGELFF
TRBJ2-7 few TRBV7-2 NA TGTGCCAGCAGCTTAGATCTATATACGGAGCAGTACTTC CASSLDLYTEQYF
TRBJ2-3 NA TRBV15 NA TGTGCCACCAGGGCAACGAGCACAGATACGCAGTATTTT CATRATSTDTQYF
TRBJ2-5 NA TRBV7-3 TRBD2 TGTGCCAGCAGCTTGGTAGCGGGAGACGAGACCCAGTACTTC CASSLVAGDETQYF
TRBJ2-5 NA TRBV3-1 TRBD2 TGTGCCAGCAGCCAAATGAGCGGGAGGGGAGGAGAGACCCAGTACTTC CASSQMSGRGGETQYF
TRBJ2-1 NA TRBV15 NA TGTGCCACCAGCAGAGGGGGGGTGGCCGGCATCGAGCAGTTCTTC CATSRGGVAGIEQFF
TRBJ2-1 NA TRBV20-1 TRBD2 TGCAGTGCTCTTACTAGCGGGGGGGATGAGCAGTTCTTC CSALTSGGDEQFF
TRBJ2-3 NA TRBV12-3/TRBV12-4 NA TGTGCCAGCAGTTTAGCCCGGGACATTGCGCAGTATTTT CASSLARDIAQYF
TRBJ1-6 NA TRBV7-9 NA TGTGCCAGCAGCAGCAGGGGATTGTGGTATTCCCCCCTCCACTTT CASSSRGLWYSPLHF
TRBJ2-5 NA TRBV7-2 TRBD2 TGTGCCAGCAGCTTAGTCGGACTAGCGGGAGAAGAGACCCAGTACTTC CASSLVGLAGEETQYF
TRBJ2-7 few TRBV10-3 TRBD2 TGTGCCATCAGTGCCCCCGGACTAGCGGGAGGCAACGAGCAGTACTTC CAISAPGLAGGNEQYF
TRBJ2-7 NA TRBV18 NA TGTGCCAGCTCACCTCCGACGAGCTCCTACGAGCAGTACTTC CASSPPTSSYEQYF
TRBJ2-1 NA TRBV7-5 NA NA CISVSVTDHGVEREQFF
TRBJ2-1 NA TRBV18 TRBD2 TGTGCCACCGGGGAGGGGCAGATGGATGAGCAGTTCTTC CATGEGQMDEQFF
TRBJ1-4 NA TRBV5-1 NA TGCGCCAGCAGCTTGGAAGGTTTTAATGAAAAACTGTTTTTT CASSLEGFNEKLFF
TRBJ2-2 many TRBV7-3 NA TGTGCCAGCAGCTTCGTGGCGAACACCGGGGAGCTGTTTTTT CASSFVANTGELFF